One and the same sample provided the 18 T cell receptor beta chains below, sequenced in a study of OX40 agonist ivuxolimab in advanced cancers. Using immunoSEQ multiplex PCR, the repertoire was profiled, and TCRdb retains in-frame clones only, with some absent. The data contain around 62,000 clones, roughly 84% of them singletons. The starting material was CD4+ or CD8+ T cells sorted from blood, obtained in a trial of the OX40 agonist ivuxolimab. These receptors all stem from an adult with an advanced solid tumor such as melanoma, head and neck, liver or kidney cancer.

The rearrangement links TRBV27 to TRBJ1-1; D remains ambiguous. Germline loops: CDR1 MNHEY, CDR2 SMNVEV (reference sequence). The V end was cut by 2 bases, the J end by 2 bases, with 18 bases between. This CDR3 region has 17 residues. CDR3 DNA sequence: TGTGCCAGCAGTTTAGATCCCCTACAGCGCTTAAACACTGAAGCTTTCTTT. Protein product: CASSLDPLQRLNTEAFF.

The gene calls are TRBV7-2 and TRBJ2-3; possible D gene TRBD1, 6 bases. The ends were cut back, 1 base at V and 2 bases at J, with 10 bases in the middle. The CDR3 length is 15 residues. In germline, CDR1 is SGHTA, CDR2 FQGNSA. For the CDR3, the DNA is TGTGCCAGCAGCTTAGATGGACAGTCCACAGATACGCAGTATTTT. It is translated as CASSLDGQSTDTQYF.

The V call is TRBV27, the J call TRBJ2-7; tentatively, D is TRBD1 (5 bases). Germline CDR1 MNHEY, CDR2 SMNVEV (reference sequence). With 5 bases removed from V and 3 bases from J, the gap between germline ends came to 14 bases. This CDR3 spans 14 amino acids. DNA of the CDR3: TGTGCCAGCAGTCAGGGTATAACCTTCTACGAGCAGTACTTC. It specifies CASSQGITFYEQYF.

This chain joins TRBV7-4 and TRBJ1-1; D might be TRBD1 (5 bases). CDR1 and CDR2 (germline): SGHVT, SQSDAQ. V lost 5 bases and J lost 4, with 20 bases in between. This CDR3 region has 16 residues. Written as DNA, the CDR3 is TGTGCCAGCAGCACACGGGGCAAGGGACCGTGCACTGAAGCTTTCTTT. The encoded protein is CASSTRGKGPCTEAFF. Together with reference TRBV7-4 and TRBJ1-1, the CDR3 gives the full variable domain: GAGVSQSPRYKVAKRGRDVALRCDSISGHVTLYWYRQTLGQGSEVLTYSQSDAQRDKSGRPSGRFSAERPERSVSTLKIQRTEQGDSAVYLCASSTRGKGPCTEAFFGQGTRLTVV.

The J gene is TRBJ1-4, the V gene TRBV11-2; no firm D call. CDR3 length: 12 residues. Per germline, CDR1 SGHAT and CDR2 FQNNGV. Trimming cost V 2 bases and J 6 bases, with 4 bases left between them. CDR3 nucleotides: TGTGCCAGCAGCTTATTTGATGAAAAACTGTTTTTT. This translates into CASSLFDEKLFF.

The rearrangement uses TRBV9 and TRBJ2-1; 7 bases fit TRBD2. Germline assignment: CDR1 SGDLS and CDR2 YYNGEE. Trimming removed 3 bases from V and 4 bases from J; junction bases left unmatched: 10. This CDR3 has 16 amino acids. Written as DNA, the CDR3 is TGTGCCAGCAGCGAGGGAGACTCTAGCGGATACAATGAGCAGTTCTTC. Residues: CASSEGDSSGYNEQFF.

Concerning this clone: Mismatch with germline at one junction end may stem from a read error. The chain employs TRBV10-3 and TRBJ1-2, with 8 bases lining up with TRBD1. The CDR3 contains 15 residues. The germline CDR1 and CDR2 sequences are ENHRY and SYGVKD. For the CDR3, the DNA is TGTGCCAGCAGTTACGGACAGGGTAATGCTTATGGCTACACCTTC. It encodes CASSYGQGNAYGYTF.

V and J are TRBV4-1 and TRBJ2-7; 10 positions agree with TRBD1. Germline V CDR1 and CDR2: MGHRA, YSYEKL. CDR3 length equals 17 residues. V was clipped by 5 bases and J by 3 bases; unmatched bases: 13. DNA of the CDR3: TGCGCCAGCAGCGAAAAGACGTCCGGGACAGGGGTCTACGAGCAGTACTTC. Translation: CASSEKTSGTGVYEQYF.

V gene TRBV19 combines with J gene TRBJ1-2; D may be TRBD1 (6 bases). The CDR3 has 13 residues. CDR1 and CDR2 (germline): LNHDA, SQIVND (reference sequence). Trimming took off 5 bases at V and 7 bases at J, with 14 bases between the two ends. The CDR3 bases are TGTGCCAGTAGTTCTTCAGGGGCGCGTGGCTACACCTTC. Residues: CASSSSGARGYTF.

The chain carries TRBV5-1 and TRBJ2-3; D may correspond to TRBD1 or TRBD2 (5 bases each). In germline, CDR1 is SGHRS, CDR2 YFSETQ. This CDR3 is built from 14 residues. V lost 3 bases and J 6 bases, leaving 14 bases between the germline ends. This CDR3 reads CASSSDLGDDTQYF. The DNA for the CDR3 is TGCGCCAGCAGCTCGGACCTGGGGGACGATACGCAGTATTTT.

This clone was seen once. J is TRBJ2-7 and V is TRBV5-1, with TRBD2 matching over 8 bases. Looked up from germline, CDR1 is SGHRS and CDR2 is YFSETQ. J was trimmed by 4 bases and V by 7 bases; bases with no gene match: 19. The CDR3 totals 17 residues. The CDR3, as DNA: TGCGCCAGCTATTTTATCCCCCGACTAGCGAAATATTACGAGCAGTACTTC. Translating gives CASYFIPRLAKYYEQYF.

This chain connects TRBV28 to TRBJ2-3, with TRBD2 identical over 8 bases. Looked up from germline, CDR1 is MDHEN and CDR2 is SYDVKM. The V segment lost 6 bases and the J segment 3 bases; nucleotides outside the gene matches: 8. The CDR3 runs to 15 residues. The CDR3 nucleotides read TGTGCCAGCAGACCTCCGGGACTAGGAACAGATACGCAGTATTTT. Translated: CASRPPGLGTDTQYF.

This clone was observed a handful of times. The genes are TRBV5-1 and TRBJ2-5; perhaps TRBD2 as D (6 bases). Germline V gene lookup returns CDR1 SGHRS and CDR2 YFSETQ. Trimming removed 5 bases from V and 1 base from J, with 12 bases in between. CDR3 size: 14 residues. The CDR3, as DNA: TGCGCCAGCAGGGTTGAGGGAGGCCAAGAGACCCAGTACTTC. Its translation is CASRVEGGQETQYF.

This clone came up once. The genes are TRBV6-6 and TRBJ2-3, with 9 bases aligning to TRBD2. The CDR3 length is 16 residues. Germline trimming cut 0 bases from V and 5 bases from J; bases unmatched to any gene: 6. In germline, CDR1 is MNHNY, CDR2 SVGAGI (reference sequence). In nucleotides, the CDR3 is TGTGCCAGCAGTTACTCTCGACTAGCGGTGATAGATACGCAGTATTTT. This codes for CASSYSRLAVIDTQYF.

This clone was seen only once. The J gene is TRBJ2-3, the V gene TRBV20-1; D gene unclear. The CDR3 runs to 11 residues. V was shortened by 4 bases and J by 7 bases, with 9 bases between the two germline ends. The germline gives CDR1 DFQATT, CDR2 SNEGSKA (reference sequence). For the CDR3, the DNA is TGCAGTGCTATGCGCACCAATACGCAGTATTTT. Its protein product is CSAMRTNTQYF.

In this sample, this clone turned up a few times. The V call is TRBV6-1, the J call TRBJ2-2; no clear D. CDR3 length: 15 amino acids. CDR1 is MNHNS and CDR2 is SASEGT in the germline V gene. Trimming pared 6 bases from V and 6 bases from J, leaving 17 bases between. The CDR3 protein is CASRSISTAAGELFF. DNA of the CDR3: TGTGCCAGCAGATCAATCTCCACGGCCGCCGGGGAGCTGTTTTTT.

The sample holds a few counts of this clone. J is TRBJ2-1 and V is TRBV7-2; D gene uncertain. Per the germline V gene, CDR1 is SGHTA and CDR2 is FQGNSA. The CDR3 has 14 amino acids. V was shortened by 5 bases and J by 3 bases, with 11 bases between the two germline ends. The CDR3 protein is CASSNWTSYNEQFF. The CDR3 coding sequence is TGTGCCAGCAGCAACTGGACGAGCTACAATGAGCAGTTCTTC.

The chain has TRBV7-8 and TRBJ1-1; 8 bases map to TRBD1. V trimming: 4 bases; J trimming: 5 bases; junction bases outside the gene matches: 3. The CDR3 runs to 13 residues. Germline V CDR1 and CDR2: SGHVS, FQNEAQ. CDR3 in amino acids: CASSSWTGTEAFF. Here the CDR3 DNA reads TGTGCCAGCAGCTCATGGACAGGGACTGAAGCTTTCTTT.